Each of the 6 T cell receptor beta chains below was sequenced from the same sample in a study of graft-versus-host responses after intestinal transplantation (dated by TCRdb to 2020 to 2023). The time point label for this specimen denotes: cells obtained before transplantation from donor or recipient. Library prep was done by the immunoSEQ multiplex PCR assay. The table comes from immuneACCESS by way of TCRdb, which keeps in-frame sequences with V and J called. Part of the clones is missing from these tables; in studies checked, under half for an unresolved V gene and the rest for unknown reasons. For this sample the table gives under 85,000 clones, of which less than 95% were detected only once. Clones ranked in the top ten supply roughly 1.3% of the sample. For these receptors, no antigen is known. Specimen: unstimulated CD8+ T cells sorted from spleen or lymph node cells, collected before intestinal transplant. These receptors were taken from a human donor who received an intestinal transplant.

The table lists this clone with a count of one. The chain combines TRBV4-1 with TRBJ2-7; 7 nucleotides match TRBD1. The CDR3 totals 15 residues. J was trimmed by 3 bases and V by 4 bases; bases with no gene match: 9. Per the germline V gene, CDR1 is MGHRA and CDR2 is YSYEKL. This chain's CDR3 is CASSRFGTANYEQYF. The CDR3 DNA follows: TGCGCCAGCAGCCGGTTCGGGACAGCAAACTACGAGCAGTACTTC.

The V gene is TRBV4-1, the J gene TRBJ1-2; 7 bases align to TRBD1. CDR3 length equals 15 residues. The V and J ends lost 1 base and 4 bases, in that order; junction bases with no gene match: 6. Germline-derived CDR1 and CDR2 are MGHRA and YSYEKL. The CDR3 region has the DNA TGCGCCAGCAGCCAAGCACGACAGGGAGGCTATGGCTACACCTTC. This gives the protein CASSQARQGGYGYTF.

Written as DNA, the CDR3 is TGTGCCAGCAGGCAGGGGGCTGAACTTGAAGCTTTCTTT. Encoded protein: CASRQGAELEAFF. J is TRBJ1-1 and V is TRBV7-9; 8 positions match TRBD1. V lost 6 bases, J lost 7 bases, and 7 bases stayed unmatched. CDR1 SEHNR and CDR2 FQNEAQ come from the germline V gene (reference sequence). The CDR3 runs to 13 residues.

This clone was seen only a few times. V usage is TRBV5-6 and J usage is TRBJ2-1; a weak D match, TRBD1 (5 bases). The CDR3 sequence is 15 residues long. Trimming removed 4 bases from V and 0 bases from J, with 11 bases in between. Per the germline V gene, CDR1 is SGHDT and CDR2 is YYEEEE. For the CDR3, the DNA is TGTGCCAGCAGCGCGGACACGTCCTCCTACAATGAGCAGTTCTTC. Translated: CASSADTSSYNEQFF.

The chain employs TRBV5-8 and TRBJ2-7; D is undetermined. The CDR3 contains 13 residues. The V gene's germline CDR1 is SGHTS and CDR2 YDEGEE. V was trimmed by 2 bases and J by 2 bases, leaving 8 bases between them. CDR3 sequence: CASSFGGTYEQYF. The CDR3 DNA is TGTGCCAGCAGCTTCGGCGGCACCTACGAGCAGTACTTC.

The table lists this clone with a count of one. V usage is TRBV13 and J usage is TRBJ1-1, with D maybe TRBD1 (6 bases). The V gene lost 5 bases and the J gene lost 3 bases, with 16 bases spanning the gap. The CDR3 is 15 amino acids. From germline, CDR1 is PRHDT and CDR2 FYEKMQ (reference sequence). The CDR3 is CASSPDQGMDTEAFF. Written as DNA, the CDR3 is TGTGCCAGCAGCCCGGACCAGGGGATGGACACTGAAGCTTTCTTT.